This entry concerns a single T cell receptor (beta chain). These data belong to a study of OX40 agonist ivuxolimab in advanced cancers. Clones were read by immunoSEQ multiplex PCR, and TCRdb kept only the in-frame ones, dropping some. The table has tens of thousands of clones, about 81% seen once; the top ten hold 1.5% to 2%. This clonotype was sampled from an adult with an advanced solid tumor such as melanoma, head and neck, liver or kidney cancer. The sample in question was CD4+ or CD8+ T cells sorted from blood, obtained in a trial of the OX40 agonist ivuxolimab.

This CDR3 reads CASSPKLYYRGNQETQYF. In DNA form, the CDR3 reads TGTGCCAGCAGTCCTAAGCTATACTACAGGGGTAACCAAGAGACCCAGTACTTC. The chain links TRBV28 to TRBJ2-5, with TRBD1 identical over 7 bases. Unmatched junction bases numbered 15, after V lost 5 bases and J lost 0 bases. Germline V gene lookup returns CDR1 MDHEN and CDR2 SYDVKM. The CDR3 is made up of 18 amino acids. Filled out from reference TRBV28 and TRBJ2-5, the complete variable domain reads DVKVTQSSRYLVKRTGEKVFLECVQDMDHENMFWYRQDPGLGLRLIYFSYDVKMKEKGDIPEGYSVSREKKERFSLILESASTNQTSMYLCASSPKLYYRGNQETQYFGPGTRLLVL.